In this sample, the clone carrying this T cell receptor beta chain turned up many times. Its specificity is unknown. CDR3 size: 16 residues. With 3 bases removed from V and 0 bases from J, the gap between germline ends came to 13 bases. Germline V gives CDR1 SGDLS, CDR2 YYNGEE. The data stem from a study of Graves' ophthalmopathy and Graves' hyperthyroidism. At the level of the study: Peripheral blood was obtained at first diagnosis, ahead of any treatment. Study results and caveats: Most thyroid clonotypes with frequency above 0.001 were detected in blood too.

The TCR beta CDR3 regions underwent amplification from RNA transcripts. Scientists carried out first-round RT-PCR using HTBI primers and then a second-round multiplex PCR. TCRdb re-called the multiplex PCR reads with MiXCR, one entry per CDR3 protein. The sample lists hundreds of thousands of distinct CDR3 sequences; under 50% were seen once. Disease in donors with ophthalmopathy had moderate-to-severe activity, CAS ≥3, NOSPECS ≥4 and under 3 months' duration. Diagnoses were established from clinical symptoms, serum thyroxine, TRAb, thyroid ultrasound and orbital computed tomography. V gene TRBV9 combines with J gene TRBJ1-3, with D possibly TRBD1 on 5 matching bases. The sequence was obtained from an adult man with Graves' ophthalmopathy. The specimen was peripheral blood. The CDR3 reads CASSGGGRTSGNTIYF. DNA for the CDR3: TGTGCCAGCAGCGGGGGGGGACGGACCTCTGGAAACACCATATATTTT.